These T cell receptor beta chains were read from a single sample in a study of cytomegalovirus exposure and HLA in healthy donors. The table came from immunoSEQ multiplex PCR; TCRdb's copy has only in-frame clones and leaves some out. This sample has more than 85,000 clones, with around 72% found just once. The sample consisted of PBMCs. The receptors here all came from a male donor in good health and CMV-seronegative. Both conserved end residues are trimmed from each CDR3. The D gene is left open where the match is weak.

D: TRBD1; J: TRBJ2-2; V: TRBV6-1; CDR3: ASSVQGGGTGELF
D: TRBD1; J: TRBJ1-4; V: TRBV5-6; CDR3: ASSLPGQGGEKLF
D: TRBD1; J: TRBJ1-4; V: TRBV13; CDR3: ASSVGTGLLEKLF
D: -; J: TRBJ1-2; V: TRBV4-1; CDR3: ASSQFQGRTYDYGYT
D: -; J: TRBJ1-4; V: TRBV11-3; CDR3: ASSLGTWGPTNEKLF
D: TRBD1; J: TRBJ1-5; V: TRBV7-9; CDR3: ASSLGTGARREGNQPQH
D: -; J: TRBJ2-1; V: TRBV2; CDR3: ASVGTLTYNEQF
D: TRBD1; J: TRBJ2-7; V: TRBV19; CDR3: ASTGTVSYEQY
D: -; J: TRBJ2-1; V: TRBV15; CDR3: ATSSRARNEQF
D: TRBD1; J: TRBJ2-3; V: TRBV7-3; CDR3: ASSPGQGTGDTQY
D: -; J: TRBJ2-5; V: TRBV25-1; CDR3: ASSDRARGTQY
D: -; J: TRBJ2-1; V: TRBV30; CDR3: AWSWRGHEQF
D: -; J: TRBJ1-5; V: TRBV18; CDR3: ASSPIADSNQPQH
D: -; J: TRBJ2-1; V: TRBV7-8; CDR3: ASSLGFREQF
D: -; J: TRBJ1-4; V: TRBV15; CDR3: ATSRDRGSNEKLF
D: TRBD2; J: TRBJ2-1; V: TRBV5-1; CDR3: ASSSGTSKF
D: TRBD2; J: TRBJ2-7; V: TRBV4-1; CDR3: ASSRGGVYEQY
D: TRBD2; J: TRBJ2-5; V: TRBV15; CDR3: ATSRPGGGETQY
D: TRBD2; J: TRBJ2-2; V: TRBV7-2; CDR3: ASSSSGVNTGELF
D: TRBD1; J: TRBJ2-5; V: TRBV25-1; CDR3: ASTRTGGWEQY
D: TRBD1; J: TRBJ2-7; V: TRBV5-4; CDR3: ASSSTGGSYEQY
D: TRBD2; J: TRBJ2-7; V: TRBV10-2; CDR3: ASTLGLAGRYEQY
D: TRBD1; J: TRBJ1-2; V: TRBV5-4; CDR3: ASSWDRGNYGYT
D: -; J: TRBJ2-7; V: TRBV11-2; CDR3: ASSLDLRGSYEQY
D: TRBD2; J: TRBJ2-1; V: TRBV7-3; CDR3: ASSLKAGFNEQF
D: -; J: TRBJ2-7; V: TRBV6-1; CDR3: ASRGGGTYEQY
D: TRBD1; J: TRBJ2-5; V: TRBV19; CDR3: ASSTTGGRETQY
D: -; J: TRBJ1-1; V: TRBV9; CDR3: ASSFDSYAEAF
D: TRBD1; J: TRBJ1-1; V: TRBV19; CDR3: ASSITGGTEAF
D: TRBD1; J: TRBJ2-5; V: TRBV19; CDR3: ASSRGQGKETQY
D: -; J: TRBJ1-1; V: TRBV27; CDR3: ASSTDRMNTEAF
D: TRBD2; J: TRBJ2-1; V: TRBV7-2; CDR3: ASSLVSGRYNEQF
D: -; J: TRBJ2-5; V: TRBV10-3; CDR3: AISESRVGETQY
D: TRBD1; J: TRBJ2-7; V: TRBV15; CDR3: ATSSTRDSSYEQY
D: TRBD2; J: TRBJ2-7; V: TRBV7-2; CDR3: ASSATSGDPYEQY
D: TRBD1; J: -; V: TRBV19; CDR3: ASSLSDRRYEQY
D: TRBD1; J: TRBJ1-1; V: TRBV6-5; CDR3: ASRDRTGLEAF
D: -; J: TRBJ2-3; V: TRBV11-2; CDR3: ASSAQLRDTQY
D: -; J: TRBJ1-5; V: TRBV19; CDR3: ASSMRTAIYSNQPQH
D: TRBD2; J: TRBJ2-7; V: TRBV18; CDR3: ASSPRTSGISYEQY
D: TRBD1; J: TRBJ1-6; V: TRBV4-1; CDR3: ASTWDRGSYNSPLH
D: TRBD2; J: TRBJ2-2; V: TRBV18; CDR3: ASSPLLAGEGGTGELF
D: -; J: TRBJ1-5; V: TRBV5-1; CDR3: ASSWGQTNQPQH
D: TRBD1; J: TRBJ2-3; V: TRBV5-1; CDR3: ASFSGGVTDTQY